This T cell receptor (beta chain) emerged from a study of shared clonotypes between healthy human individuals. Regarding the study as a whole: Clonotypes which were not shared had lower generation probabilities than clonotypes that all four donors shared. Genetic and exposure-history diversity was limited by the small donor number. What rarefaction showed was incomplete sorted-subset sequencing despite large depth.

Clones were sequenced by immunoSEQ multiplex PCR, and TCRdb holds only the in-frame ones, with some missing. The sample consists of some 2,400,000 clones, around 95% of them appearing once. Both subsets, CD45RA+ naive and CD45RA-negative memory, were split from the CD4+ cells. This CDR3 is built from 16 residues. V was pared by 1 base and J by 2 bases, with 12 bases between. CDR1 and CDR2 (germline): SGHVT, SQSDAQ. This clone was counted once. Its antigen is not identified. V is TRBV7-4 and J is TRBJ1-5; no clear D gene. The material sequenced was naive CD4+ T cells sorted from blood. Noted subset: CD45RA+ positively selected. This receptor was obtained from a man aged 18 to 29 in good health. The CDR3, as DNA: TGTGCCAGCAGCTTAGTTCGATGGGTTGGCAATCAGCCCCAGCATTTT. This translates into CASSLVRWVGNQPQHF. Using reference TRBV7-4 and TRBJ1-5 for the parts outside the CDR3, the full variable domain is GAGVSQSPRYKVAKRGRDVALRCDSISGHVTLYWYRQTLGQGSEVLTYSQSDAQRDKSGRPSGRFSAERPERSVSTLKIQRTEQGDSAVYLCASSLVRWVGNQPQHFGDGTRLSIL.